These T cell receptor beta chains were read from a single sample in a study of T cells in Graves' hyperthyroidism and ophthalmopathy. TCRdb ran MiXCR on the multiplex PCR reads and lists one entry per CDR3 protein. The data hold roughly 650,000 distinct CDR3 sequences, with approximately 15% observed a single time. The sequencing input was blood. These receptors were taken from a woman aged 40 to 50 with Graves' ophthalmopathy. CDR3s include the opening cysteine and the closing phenylalanine or tryptophan. Fields, in order: D gene, clone size, V gene, CDR3 length, J gene, CDR3 DNA, CDR3 protein. D genes are given only for firm matches. Where a row states a size, it is once, few, many or the class of an expanded clone; other rows omit it.

>NA|many|TRBV20-1|15|TRBJ2-3
TGCAGTGCTAGAGATGGTAGCGTTAGCACAGATACGCAGTATTTT
CSARDGSVSTDTQYF
>NA|NA|TRBV12-3/TRBV12-4|12|TRBJ2-1
TGTGCCAGCAGTTTAACAGGGAGTGAGGAGTTCTTC
CASSLTGSEEFF
>NA|many|TRBV15|15|TRBJ1-1
TGTGCCACCAGCAGAGATGTGGGGGGGCAAACTGAAGCTTTCTTT
CATSRDVGGQTEAFF
>NA|many|TRBV29-1|13|TRBJ1-1
TGCAGCGTTGGGGGGCAGTTGAACACTGAAGCTTTCTTT
CSVGGQLNTEAFF
>TRBD2|many|TRBV20-1|14|TRBJ2-7
TGCAGTGCCAGCCCCCCGGGACTAGGTTACGAGCAGTACTTC
CSASPPGLGYEQYF
>TRBD2|NA|TRBV20-1|15|TRBJ2-3
TGCAGTGCTAGTCGTCTAGCGGCCCTCACAGATACGCAGTATTTT
CSASRLAALTDTQYF
>TRBD2|many|TRBV6-1|16|TRBJ2-7
TGTGCCAGCACCGATCTTAGCGGGAGATCCATCTACGAGCAGTACTTC
CASTDLSGRSIYEQYF
>NA|NA|TRBV2|14|TRBJ2-5
TGCGCCAGCAGCCAAGTAAACAGCCAAGAGACCCAGTACTTC
CASSQVNSQETQYF
>NA|NA|TRBV19|14|TRBJ1-4
TGTGCCAGTCGAGACCGACAGTCTAATGAAAAACTGTTTTTT
CASRDRQSNEKLFF
>NA|many|TRBV5-6|16|TRBJ2-3
TGTGCCAGCAGCTCCCGGGACCTCAAGTTCACAGATACGCAGTATTTT
CASSSRDLKFTDTQYF
>TRBD2|few|TRBV5-5|15|TRBJ2-1
TGTGCCAGCAGCTTAGCGGGGGTGTGGGACAATGAGCAGTTCTTC
CASSLAGVWDNEQFF